A selection of T cell receptor beta chains follows, all from one sample in a study of blood T cell repertoires in COVID-19. Generated by immunoSEQ multiplex PCR, the TCRdb table keeps only in-frame clones and is missing some. The sample lists 10,000 to 15,000 clones, roughly 80% occurring once. Sample: peripheral blood. All receptors derive from a human donor in a cohort sampled during active COVID-19. The CDR3 runs from the conserved cysteine through the conserved F or W. A D gene is named only where the DNA matches it firmly. Where a row states a size, it is once, few, many or the class of an expanded clone; other rows omit it.

CASRPGGAEKLFF	TGCGCCAGCAGGCCGGGGGGGGCTGAAAAACTGTTTTTT	NA	NA	TRBV10-2	TRBJ1-4
CASSSRTGAVNTEAFF	TGTGCCAGCAGCTCCAGGACAGGGGCCGTTAACACTGAAGCTTTCTTT	NA	TRBD1	TRBV11-2	TRBJ1-1
CASSTQGAYEAFF	TGTGCCAGCAGCACCCAGGGGGCATACGAAGCTTTCTTT	NA	TRBD1	TRBV9	TRBJ1-1
CASKAGRKETQYF	TGTGCCAGCAAAGCGGGGCGGAAAGAGACCCAGTACTTC	NA	TRBD2	TRBV7-9	TRBJ2-5
CASSYSNNQPQHF	TGTGCCAGCAGTTACTCCAACAATCAGCCCCAGCATTTT	NA	NA	TRBV6-5	TRBJ1-5
CASSTQGLGNSPLHF	TGTGCCAGTAGTACGCAGGGGTTGGGGAATTCACCCCTCCACTTT	once	NA	TRBV19	TRBJ1-6
CASSRENTEAFF	TGTGCCAGCAGTCGAGAGAACACTGAAGCTTTCTTT	NA	NA	TRBV2	TRBJ1-1
CASKGREESNEQYF	TGTGCCAGTAAAGGGAGAGAAGAGTCAAACGAGCAGTACTTC	NA	NA	TRBV19	TRBJ2-7
CASRLTGGRTEAFF	TGTGCCAGCAGACTGACAGGGGGACGCACTGAAGCTTTCTTT	NA	TRBD1	TRBV6-4	TRBJ1-1
CASMVGGTEAFF	TGTGCCAGTATGGTGGGGGGCACTGAAGCTTTCTTT	NA	NA	TRBV19	TRBJ1-1
CASSQGQGADGYTF	TGCGCCAGCAGCCAAGGACAGGGGGCAGATGGCTACACCTTC	NA	TRBD1	TRBV5-1	TRBJ1-2
CASSLVGGSTDTQYF	TGTGCCAGCAGCTTAGTCGGGGGGAGCACAGATACGCAGTATTTT	once	TRBD2	TRBV7-9	TRBJ2-3
CASSRGLAGGYNEQFF	TGTGCCAGTAGTAGAGGACTAGCGGGGGGCTACAATGAGCAGTTCTTC	NA	TRBD2	TRBV19	TRBJ2-1
CASRPTSGGQVEQFF	TGCGCCAGCAGACCAACTAGCGGGGGTCAGGTTGAGCAGTTCTTC	NA	TRBD2	TRBV10-2	TRBJ2-1
CAWTMGGLGANVLTF	TGTGCCTGGACCATGGGGGGACTTGGGGCCAACGTCCTGACTTTC	NA	NA	TRBV30	TRBJ2-6
CASSPSGLVYNEQFF	TGTGCCAGCAGTCCCTCGGGACTGGTTTACAATGAGCAGTTCTTC	NA	NA	TRBV28	TRBJ2-1
CASSYTGQGSKAFF	TGTGCCAGCAGTTACACGGGACAGGGGAGTAAAGCTTTCTTT	NA	TRBD1	TRBV6-5	TRBJ1-1